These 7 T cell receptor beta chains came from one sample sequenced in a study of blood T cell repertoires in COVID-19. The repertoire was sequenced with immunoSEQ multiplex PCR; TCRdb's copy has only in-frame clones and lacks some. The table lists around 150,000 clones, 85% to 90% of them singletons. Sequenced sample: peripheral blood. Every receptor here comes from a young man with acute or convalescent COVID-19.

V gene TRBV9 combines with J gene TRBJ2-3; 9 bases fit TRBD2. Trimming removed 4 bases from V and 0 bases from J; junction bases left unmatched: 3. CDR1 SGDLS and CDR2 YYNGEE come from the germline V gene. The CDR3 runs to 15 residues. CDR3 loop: CASSPSGGSTDTQYF. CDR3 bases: TGTGCCAGCAGCCCCAGCGGGGGGAGCACAGATACGCAGTATTTT.

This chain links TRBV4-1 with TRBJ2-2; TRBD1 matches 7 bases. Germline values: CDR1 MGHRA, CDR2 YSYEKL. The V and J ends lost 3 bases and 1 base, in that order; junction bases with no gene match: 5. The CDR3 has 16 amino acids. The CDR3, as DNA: TGCGCCAGCAGCCACATGACAGGGAAGAACACCGGGGAGCTGTTTTTT. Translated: CASSHMTGKNTGELFF.

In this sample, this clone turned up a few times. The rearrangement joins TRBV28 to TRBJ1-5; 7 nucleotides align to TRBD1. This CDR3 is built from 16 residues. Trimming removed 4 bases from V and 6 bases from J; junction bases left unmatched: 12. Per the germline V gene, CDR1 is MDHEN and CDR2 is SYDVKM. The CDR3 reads CASSSRQGRAFQPQHF. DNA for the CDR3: TGTGCCAGCAGTTCCCGACAGGGAAGAGCCTTTCAGCCCCAGCATTTT.

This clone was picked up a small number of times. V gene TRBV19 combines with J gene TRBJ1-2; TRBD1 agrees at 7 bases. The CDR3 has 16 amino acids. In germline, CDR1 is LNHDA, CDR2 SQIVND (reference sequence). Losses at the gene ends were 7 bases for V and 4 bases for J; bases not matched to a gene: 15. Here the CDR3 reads CASTPEGDRGTYGYTF. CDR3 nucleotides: TGTGCCAGTACCCCAGAGGGGGACAGAGGGACCTATGGCTACACCTTC.

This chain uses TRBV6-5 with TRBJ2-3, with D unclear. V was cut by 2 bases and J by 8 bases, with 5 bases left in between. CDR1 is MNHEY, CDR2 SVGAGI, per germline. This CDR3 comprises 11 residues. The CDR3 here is CASSYLATQYF. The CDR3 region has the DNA TGTGCCAGCAGTTACCTGGCTACGCAGTATTTT.

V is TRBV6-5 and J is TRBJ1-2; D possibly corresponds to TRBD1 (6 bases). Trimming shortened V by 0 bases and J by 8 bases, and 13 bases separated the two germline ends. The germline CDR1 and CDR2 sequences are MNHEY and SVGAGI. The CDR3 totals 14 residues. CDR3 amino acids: CASSYSRGAEGYTF. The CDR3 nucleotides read TGTGCCAGCAGTTACTCGCGGGGGGCCGAGGGCTACACCTTC.

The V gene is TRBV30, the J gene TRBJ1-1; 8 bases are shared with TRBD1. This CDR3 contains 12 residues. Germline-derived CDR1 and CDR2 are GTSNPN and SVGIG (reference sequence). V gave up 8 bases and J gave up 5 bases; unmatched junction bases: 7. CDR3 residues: CAGFQGATEAFF. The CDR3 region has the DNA TGTGCCGGGTTCCAGGGGGCGACTGAAGCTTTCTTT.